This T cell receptor beta chain was identified in a study of cytomegalovirus exposure and HLA in healthy donors. This CDR3 region has 14 residues. Germline assignment: CDR1 MNHEY and CDR2 SMNVEV (reference sequence). Trimming cost V 4 bases and J 0 bases, with 7 bases left between them. Primers for the PCR totalled 60 Vbeta and 13 Jbeta. Per the authors' pipeline: An analysis performed later counted 75 million to 80 million unique TCR beta chains (roughly 11 million of them shared). Sequencing used immunoSEQ multiplex PCR; TCRdb keeps in-frame clones, though not all of them. That table supplies the V and J calls and clone size; D and trimming were determined from the DNA. Of around 140,000 clones detected, 70% to 85% appear once; the ten largest clones hold more than 1.5%.

Sample: PBMCs. This chain joins TRBV27 and TRBJ1-3; D gene unclear. This TCR was sampled from a woman aged 40 to 50 in good health and CMV-seronegative. This chain's CDR3 is CASSSRGSGNTIYF. DNA of the CDR3: TGTGCCAGCAGTTCAAGAGGCTCTGGAAACACCATATATTTT.